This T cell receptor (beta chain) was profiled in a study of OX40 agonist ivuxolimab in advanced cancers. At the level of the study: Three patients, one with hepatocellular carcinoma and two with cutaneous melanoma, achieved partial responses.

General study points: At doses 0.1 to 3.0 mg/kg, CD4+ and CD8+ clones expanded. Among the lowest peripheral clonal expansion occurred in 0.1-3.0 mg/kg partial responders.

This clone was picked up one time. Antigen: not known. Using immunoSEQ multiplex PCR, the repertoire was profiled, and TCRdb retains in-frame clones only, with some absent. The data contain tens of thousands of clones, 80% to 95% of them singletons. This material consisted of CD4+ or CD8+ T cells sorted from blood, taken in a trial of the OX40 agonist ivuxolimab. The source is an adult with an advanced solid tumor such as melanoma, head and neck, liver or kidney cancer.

This chain's CDR3 is CASSSTITGELFF. The CDR3 bases are TGCGCCAGCAGCTCGACTATTACCGGGGAGCTGTTTTTT. V and J are TRBV5-1 and TRBJ2-2; D possibly corresponds to TRBD2 (5 bases). V was trimmed by 3 bases and J by 5 bases, leaving 8 bases between them. In germline, CDR1 is SGHRS, CDR2 YFSETQ. The CDR3 totals 13 residues.